The 26 T cell receptor beta chains listed next were all sequenced from one sample in a study of regulatory T cells in long-lasting Graves disease. Indicated time point: newly diagnosed GD, antithyroid drugs for less than 3 months. From RNA extracted from PBMCs, the TCR library was made. CDR3 regions were amplified by Arm-PCR using iRepertoire HTBI primers to build TCR beta libraries. TCRdb ran MiXCR on the multiplex PCR reads and lists one entry per CDR3 protein. The table has approximately 400,000 distinct CDR3 sequences, 15% to 19% seen once. The sequencing here drew on peripheral blood mononuclear cells (PBMCs), taken at new diagnosis, from a patient treated with antithyroid drugs. Receptors were obtained from a female donor with Graves disease.

There are many counts of this clonotype. The rearrangement links TRBV30 to TRBJ2-2; D gene unclear. This CDR3 contains 11 residues. With 0 bases removed from V and 8 bases from J, the gap between germline ends came to 4 bases. Germline V gene lookup returns CDR1 GTSNPN and CDR2 SVGIG (reference sequence). CDR3 DNA: TGTGCCTGGAGTGTAGTGGGGGAGCTGTTTTTT. Encoded protein: CAWSVVGELFF. The full variable domain, completed using reference TRBV30 and TRBJ2-2, is SQTIHQWPATLVQPVGSPLSLECTVEGTSNPNLYWYRQAAGRGLQLLFYSVGIGQISSEVPQNLSASRPQDRQFILSSKKLLLSDSGFYLCAWSVVGELFFGEGSRLTVL.

Ten or more counts support this clonotype. The chain carries TRBV12-3 or TRBV12-4 and TRBJ1-1, with D maybe TRBD1 (6 bases). V lost 6 bases to trimming and J lost 8 bases, with 16 bases between them. The CDR3 is 13 residues long. The CDR3 sequence: CASSRGPPGEAFF. For the CDR3, the DNA is TGTGCCAGCAGCAGGGGACCGCCTGGCGAAGCTTTCTTT.

Only a few counts were recorded for this clonotype. The J gene is TRBJ2-5, the V gene TRBV9; 9 nucleotides agree with TRBD1. This CDR3 has 16 amino acids. Looked up from germline, CDR1 is SGDLS and CDR2 is YYNGEE. The V gene end was trimmed by 3 bases and the J gene end by 5 bases; junction bases not matched to a gene: 11. The CDR3 DNA is TGTGCCAGCAGCGCCTCCGGGACAGGGATTTTTGAGACCCAGTACTTC. Protein: CASSASGTGIFETQYF.

This clonotype was seen repeatedly, ten times or more. This chain joins TRBV30 and TRBJ2-5; possible D gene TRBD1, 6 bases. Germline CDR1 and CDR2: GTSNPN and SVGIG (reference sequence). V shed 4 bases and J shed 1 base, with 10 bases lying between them. The length of the CDR3 is 13 residues. The CDR3 protein is CAWNYRAQETQYF. CDR3 coding DNA: TGTGCCTGGAATTACAGGGCCCAAGAGACCCAGTACTTC. Based on the CDR3 plus reference TRBV30 and TRBJ2-5, the full variable domain is SQTIHQWPATLVQPVGSPLSLECTVEGTSNPNLYWYRQAAGRGLQLLFYSVGIGQISSEVPQNLSASRPQDRQFILSSKKLLLSDSGFYLCAWNYRAQETQYFGPGTRLLVL.

This clonotype was seen many times. The chain is built from TRBV3-1 and TRBJ1-6; D might be TRBD1 (5 bases). CDR3 length equals 15 residues. Germline CDR1 reads LGHDT; CDR2 reads YNNKEL (reference sequence). The V end was cut by 1 base, the J end by 8 bases, with 12 bases between. The CDR3, as DNA: TGTGCCAGCAGCCAAGGGGGCAGAGAGCATTCACCCCTCCACTTT. Translating it yields CASSQGGREHSPLHF.

V usage is TRBV12-3 or TRBV12-4 and J usage is TRBJ2-5; TRBD2 matches at 7 bases. The V and J ends lost 3 bases and 5 bases, in that order; junction bases with no gene match: 3. This CDR3 is built from 13 residues. The CDR3 sequence is CASSFWGGETQYF. The CDR3 DNA is TGTGCCAGCAGTTTCTGGGGGGGGGAGACCCAGTACTTC.

This clonotype was picked up many times. The chain uses TRBV12-3 or TRBV12-4 and TRBJ1-1, with 9 bases aligning to TRBD1. CDR3 size: 14 residues. Germline trimming cut 6 bases from V and 6 bases from J; bases unmatched to any gene: 8. The CDR3 loop is CASSYGTGLSEAFF. In DNA, the CDR3 is TGTGCCAGCAGCTACGGGACAGGGCTATCTGAAGCTTTCTTT.

The chain combines TRBV7-2 with TRBJ2-1, with TRBD2 matching 12 bases. The CDR3 consists of 19 residues. After removal of 2 bases from V and 0 bases from J, the junction contained 8 bases not matched to a gene. Germline lookup yields CDR1 SGHTA and CDR2 FQGNSA. The chain's CDR3 is CASSLPRTSGTSSYNEQFF. The CDR3 nucleotides are TGTGCCAGCAGCTTACCTCGGACTAGCGGGACCAGCTCCTACAATGAGCAGTTCTTC. Based on the CDR3 plus reference TRBV7-2 and TRBJ2-1, the full variable domain is GAGVSQSPSNKVTEKGKDVELRCDPISGHTALYWYRQSLGQGLEFLIYFQGNSAPDKSGLPSDRFSAERTGGSVSTLTIQRTQQEDSAVYLCASSLPRTSGTSSYNEQFFGPGTRLTVL.

This clonotype was counted only a few times. The rearrangement uses TRBV6-1 and TRBJ1-5; D gene unclear. V lost 6 bases and J lost 2, with 14 bases in between. This CDR3 comprises 15 residues. Germline V lookup: CDR1 MNHNS, CDR2 SASEGT. In nucleotides, the CDR3 is TGTGCCAGCAGGCGCCCGGGAGGAGGCAATCAGCCCCAGCATTTT. Its protein is CASRRPGGGNQPQHF.

This clonotype was observed many times. The CDR3 bases are TGTGCCAGCAGTTTTGGGGGGAATTATATGGACACTGAAGCTTTCTTT. As protein: CASSFGGNYMDTEAFF. This chain connects TRBV28 to TRBJ1-1, with D maybe TRBD1 (5 bases). The CDR3 is made up of 16 amino acids. Deletions cut 3 bases from V and 3 bases from J, with 17 bases between. CDR1 is MDHEN and CDR2 is SYDVKM in the germline V gene.

This clonotype was detected many times. The V call is TRBV12-3 or TRBV12-4, the J call TRBJ2-3; TRBD2 might be the D (6 bases). The CDR3 is 16 amino acids. V was clipped by 2 bases and J by 6 bases, with 18 bases between them. The CDR3 DNA is TGTGCCAGCAGTTTACGCGGGGCCCTTCCTACGGATACGCAGTATTTT. Encoded protein: CASSLRGALPTDTQYF.

This clonotype came up many times. V usage is TRBV28 and J usage is TRBJ2-7, with 7 bases aligning to TRBD2. This CDR3 comprises 17 residues. The V gene's germline CDR1 is MDHEN and CDR2 SYDVKM. J gave up 4 bases and V 4 bases, and 16 bases lay outside the gene matches. The CDR3 DNA sequence: TGTGCCAGCAGTTCCTCCTCAGCGGGACCCATTCCTTACGAGCAGTACTTC. The encoded protein is CASSSSSAGPIPYEQYF.

This clonotype was seen repeatedly, ten times or more. The chain joins TRBV6-1 to TRBJ2-2, with TRBD1 matching over 10 bases. V lost 6 bases to trimming and J lost 6 bases; unmatched junction nucleotides: 13. From germline, CDR1 is MNHNS and CDR2 SASEGT. This CDR3 contains 17 residues. The CDR3 sequence is CASRSGTGAFWAGELFF. The CDR3 coding sequence is TGTGCCAGCAGGTCCGGGACAGGGGCTTTTTGGGCCGGGGAGCTGTTTTTT.

V usage is TRBV4-2 and J usage is TRBJ2-7; either TRBD1 or TRBD2 may supply D (5 bases each). Germline values: CDR1 LGHNA, CDR2 YNFKEQ. The length of the CDR3 is 16 residues. V was pared by 4 bases and J by 0 bases, with 16 bases between. The CDR3 loop reads CASSPSRDLGSYEQYF. The CDR3 bases are TGTGCCAGCAGCCCCTCCCGGGACCTTGGCTCCTACGAGCAGTACTTC.

A word on this clonotype: As the CDR3 is not closed by the conserved phenylalanine or tryptophan, this likely results from a read error. The chain uses TRBV2 and TRBJ1-5, with D perhaps matching TRBD1 (6 bases). The CDR3 is 15 amino acids. The ends were cut back, 1 base at V and 2 bases at J, with 9 bases in the middle. CDR1 and CDR2 (germline): SNHLY, FYNNEI. The CDR3 here is CASSEGGRGNQPQHS. The CDR3 DNA reads as TGTGCCAGCAGTGAAGGGGGGCGCGGCAATCAGCCCCAGCATTCT.

This clonotype was seen a few times. A much larger clone lies one base from this, so it may be a read error. The rearrangement uses TRBV12-3 or TRBV12-4 and TRBJ2-1; D tentatively fits TRBD1 or TRBD2 (5 bases each). This CDR3 is built from 15 residues. With 5 bases removed from V and 10 bases from J, the gap between germline ends came to 21 bases. CDR3 DNA: TGTGCCAGCAGTACAACCGAGGGGTTATTCTACGAGCAGTTCTTC. Translation gives CASSTTEGLFYEQFF.

The table lists this clonotype with many counts. This chain joins TRBV11-2 and TRBJ1-4, with D perhaps matching TRBD1 (5 bases). Germline V lookup: CDR1 SGHAT, CDR2 FQNNGV. Between the trimmed V and J ends, which lost 2 bases and 7 bases, there was a span of 14 bases. The CDR3 has 15 amino acids. CDR3 sequence: CASSLTRGGGEKLFF. CDR3 DNA sequence: TGTGCCAGCAGCTTAACGAGGGGCGGCGGTGAAAAACTGTTTTTT.

This chain uses TRBV18 with TRBJ1-4; weak D call: TRBD1 (6 bases). This CDR3 has 14 residues. V was shortened by 3 bases and J by 6 bases, with 11 bases between the two germline ends. The germline V gene encodes CDR1 KGHSH and CDR2 LQKENI. Written as DNA, the CDR3 is TGTGCCAGCTCACCTCGGGGGGCCGATGAAAAACTGTTTTTT. It is translated as CASSPRGADEKLFF.

This clonotype was observed at least ten times. The chain employs TRBV27 and TRBJ2-7; 7 bases align to TRBD2. The CDR3 is 14 residues long. Germline trimming cut 5 bases from V and 0 bases from J; bases unmatched to any gene: 4. Germline V CDR1 and CDR2: MNHEY, SMNVEV (reference sequence). Here the CDR3 reads CASSGDYSSYEQYF. CDR3 coding DNA: TGTGCCAGCAGTGGGGACTACTCCTCCTACGAGCAGTACTTC.

The sample holds a few counts of this clonotype. The chain links TRBV7-2 to TRBJ2-3, with TRBD2 identical over 11 bases. Trimming at V came to 5 bases and at J to 3 bases, leaving 7 bases not matched to a gene. Germline CDR1 and CDR2: SGHTA and FQGNSA. This CDR3 has 16 amino acids. CDR3 protein: CASSPRTSGLTDTQYF. CDR3 DNA: TGTGCCAGCAGCCCCCGGACTAGCGGGTTGACAGATACGCAGTATTTT.

This clonotype was detected many times. This chain joins TRBV5-1 and TRBJ1-1; D possibly corresponds to TRBD1 (5 bases). Germline-derived CDR1 and CDR2 are SGHRS and YFSETQ. The CDR3 consists of 14 residues. The V gene lost 3 bases and the J gene lost 5 bases, with 14 bases spanning the gap. CDR3 region: CASSSQGGRTEAFF. CDR3 coding DNA: TGCGCCAGCAGCTCGCAGGGAGGAAGGACTGAAGCTTTCTTT.

This clonotype was found many times. The genes are TRBV4-3 and TRBJ1-2, with D possibly TRBD1 on 5 matching bases. CDR1 is LGHNA, CDR2 YSLEER, per germline. Between the trimmed V and J ends, which lost 0 bases and 5 bases, there was a span of 13 bases. The CDR3 extends over 15 amino acids. The CDR3 is CASSQEAGLGYGYTF. The DNA of the CDR3 is TGCGCCAGCAGCCAAGAAGCAGGGTTGGGGTATGGCTACACCTTC.

This clonotype was observed many times. The rearrangement joins TRBV4-1 to TRBJ1-5; no reliable D call. V was pared by 1 base and J by 6 bases, with 13 bases between. From germline, CDR1 is MGHRA and CDR2 YSYEKL. The CDR3 contains 15 residues. The CDR3 region is CASSQAGPTTQPQHF. CDR3 coding DNA: TGCGCCAGCAGCCAAGCCGGGCCGACCACTCAGCCCCAGCATTTT.

This clonotype has a count of ten or more. The V gene is TRBV28, the J gene TRBJ2-3; D unresolved. Germline V gene lookup returns CDR1 MDHEN and CDR2 SYDVKM. The CDR3 covers 16 residues. V gave up 3 bases and J gave up 6 bases, with 19 bases separating them. The CDR3 region has the DNA TGTGCCAGCAGTTTTGGGGTAACTTTTTACCCCGATACGCAGTATTTT. This encodes CASSFGVTFYPDTQYF.

This clonotype showed up just a few times. The gene calls are TRBV6-2 or TRBV6-3 and TRBJ1-1, with 8 bases aligning to TRBD1. The CDR3 length is 11 residues. The trim removed 4 bases at V and 10 bases at J, leaving 2 bases unmatched. From germline, CDR1 is MNHEY and CDR2 SVGEGT. The CDR3 region has the DNA TGTGCCAGCAGTTCCACAGGGGGAGCTTTCTTT. Its protein is CASSSTGGAFF.

This clonotype occurred many times. CDR3 nucleotide sequence: TGTGCCAGCGGACATACACCGGCGGGACGAAATGGCTACACCTTC. This encodes CASGHTPAGRNGYTF. This chain links TRBV7-9 with TRBJ1-2; D possibly corresponds to TRBD1 (5 bases). Trimming shortened V by 8 bases and J by 6 bases, and 22 bases separated the two germline ends. Germline loops: CDR1 SEHNR, CDR2 FQNEAQ (reference sequence). The CDR3 is 15 residues long.